A single sample gave rise to the 20 T cell receptor beta chains below, sequenced in a study of tumor and adjacent non-tumor tissue in lung cancer. No cell sorting was done before RNA was extracted from the tissue. Three rounds of nested PCR, following a modified ARM-PCR protocol, produced the TCRbeta library. TCRdb processed the multiplex PCR reads anew with MiXCR; each CDR3 protein has one entry. This table has about 93,000 distinct CDR3 sequences, around two thirds appearing once. Sequenced material: lung tumor tissue. These receptors were taken from a man between 65 and 85 years old with non-small cell lung cancer.

This clonotype was counted many times. The V and J genes are TRBV6-1 and TRBJ2-7, with D tentatively TRBD1 or TRBD2 (5 bases each). This CDR3 is built from 14 residues. Germline V lookup: CDR1 MNHNS, CDR2 SASEGT. Deletions cut 7 bases from V and 2 bases from J, with 15 bases between. As DNA, the CDR3 is TGTGCCAGCACGGTATCCCTGGGACCCTACGAGCAGTACTTC. This sequence encodes CASTVSLGPYEQYF.

This clonotype was observed a handful of times. Since a much larger clone is just one base distant, this may be a read error. The conserved final phenylalanine or tryptophan is absent from the CDR3, which likely points to a read error. This rearrangement joins TRBV12-5 to TRBJ2-1; TRBD2 matches at 7 bases. The CDR3 contains 13 residues. V was clipped by 4 bases and J by 8 bases; unmatched bases: 5. Germline values: CDR1 LGHNT, CDR2 FRNRAP. The CDR3 here is CASGSGTKYEQFL. The DNA for the CDR3 is TGTGCTAGTGGTTCCGGGACTAAGTATGAGCAGTTCCTC.

The chain recombines TRBV11-2 with TRBJ2-5, with 15 bases lining up with TRBD2. The germline gives CDR1 SGHAT, CDR2 FQNNGV. After removal of 5 bases from V and 9 bases from J, the junction contained 10 bases not matched to a gene. CDR3 size: 16 residues. CDR3 in DNA: TGTGCCAGCAGCAGGGGACTAGCGGGGGGAGCGGAGTCCCAGTACTTC. Encoded protein: CASSRGLAGGAESQYF.

This clonotype is labeled medium-sized. The V and J genes are TRBV7-9 and TRBJ2-7, with TRBD2 matching over 8 bases. The ends lost 1 base at V and 7 bases at J; junction bases unmatched: 6. The germline gives CDR1 SEHNR, CDR2 FQNEAQ (reference sequence). The CDR3 consists of 14 residues. CDR3 nucleotide sequence: TGTGCCAGCAGCTTAGATTGGGCGGGGGGAGAGCAGTACTTC. Its protein product is CASSLDWAGGEQYF.

In regard to this clonotype: A much larger clone differs from this one at a single base, so this may be a read error. This chain links TRBV4-2 with TRBJ2-3; TRBD2 is a possible D gene (6 bases). CDR1 is LGHNA, CDR2 YNFKEQ, per germline. This CDR3 has 15 amino acids. CDR3 nucleotides: TGTGCCGGCAGCCAAGATCGGGGGAGGCCAGATACGCAGTATTTT. It is translated as CAGSQDRGRPDTQYF.

Worth noting for this clonotype: This may be a read error: a much more frequent sequence differs by one nucleotide. The chain recombines TRBV5-1 with TRBJ2-6; TRBD1 is a possible D gene (5 bases). The CDR3 loop spans 15 amino acids. CDR1 and CDR2 (germline): SGHRS, YFSETQ. CDR3 loop: CASSEQGSGANVMAF. In DNA, the CDR3 is TGCGCCAGCAGCGAGCAGGGTTCTGGGGCCAACGTCATGGCTTTC.

As for this clonotype: At one end the junction does not follow the germline gene, possibly because of a read error. This sequence joins TRBV6-2 or TRBV6-3 and TRBJ1-5, with D perhaps TRBD1 (5 bases). Germline lookup yields CDR1 MNHEY and CDR2 SVGEGT. This CDR3 is built from 15 residues. CDR3 residues: CASSTGTGSNQSQHF. CDR3 sequence (DNA): TGTGCCAGCAGTACCGGGACGGGGAGCAATCAGTCCCAGCATTTT.

Of note for this clonotype: One base away lies a much larger clone, so this may be a sequencing read error. The CDR3 DNA sequence: TGCAGTGCTAAAAGGGACAGGAGGAACACTGAAGCTTTCTTT. Translating gives CSAKRDRRNTEAFF. V usage is TRBV20-1 and J usage is TRBJ1-1, with TRBD1 matching over 8 bases. This CDR3 spans 14 amino acids. Trimming cost V 4 bases and J 1 base; bases outside gene matches: 5. The V gene's germline CDR1 is DFQATT and CDR2 SNEGSKA (reference sequence).

Comments on this clonotype: This sequence may be a read error, since a much larger clone differs from it by one base. Written as DNA, the CDR3 is TGTGCCACAGGGCGTAGCGGGGGGGCCTTTATTCAGATCCAGTACTTC. Encoded protein: CATGRSGGAFIQIQYF. J is TRBJ2-5 and V is TRBV6-1; the match to TRBD2 covers 11 bases. The length of the CDR3 is 16 residues. Germline loops: CDR1 MNHNS, CDR2 SASEGT. V was pared by 10 bases and J by 10 bases, with 20 bases of the junction left unmatched.

This clonotype was picked up many times. The V gene is TRBV6-5, the J gene TRBJ2-5; unclear D gene. Germline V CDR1 and CDR2: MNHEY, SVGAGI. V was trimmed by 2 bases and J by 1 base, leaving 5 bases between them. The CDR3 loop spans 13 amino acids. CDR3 nucleotide sequence: TGTGCCAGCAGTTACGGGTCCCAAGAGACCCAGTACTTC. Translated, it gives CASSYGSQETQYF.

On this clonotype itself: Mismatch with germline at one junction end may stem from a read error. CDR3 loop: CTSSLQGNQPQHF. CDR3 bases: TGTACCAGCAGCTTACAAGGCAATCAGCCCCAGCATTTT. The chain recombines TRBV7-9 with TRBJ1-5; no reliable D call. This CDR3 is 13 amino acids long. Germline lookup yields CDR1 SEHNR and CDR2 FQNEAQ (reference sequence).

In this sample, this clonotype turned up many times. The chain recombines TRBV4-1 with TRBJ2-1; a weak D match, TRBD1 (5 bases). The CDR3 contains 16 residues. The germline V and J ends were trimmed by 1 base and 4 bases, with 14 bases remaining between them. Looked up from germline, CDR1 is MGHRA and CDR2 is YSYEKL. CDR3 loop: CASSQASGNLYNEQFF. The DNA for the CDR3 is TGCGCCAGCAGCCAAGCGTCAGGGAATCTATACAATGAGCAGTTCTTC.

About this clonotype: Given the absence of the conserved phenylalanine or tryptophan at the CDR3 end, a read error is likely. The rearrangement joins TRBV5-6 to TRBJ1-2, with TRBD1 matching over 8 bases. Germline V gene data show CDR1 as SGHDT and CDR2 as YYEEEE. The CDR3 consists of 15 residues. DNA of the CDR3: TGTACCAGCAGCTTTGTGGGGGACAGGTACAATGGCTACACCCTC. This codes for CTSSFVGDRYNGYTL.

Remarks on this clonotype: Since no conserved phenylalanine or tryptophan closes the CDR3, a read error is the likely cause. The DNA is omitted, as the CDR3 cannot be located on it reliably, and the CDR3 follows TCRdb's listing. This chain joins TRBV29-1 and TRBJ1-5. Germline assignment: CDR1 SQVTM and CDR2 ANQGSEA. The CDR3 totals 12 residues, both ends included. The CDR3 loop reads CSVGQHNQPHHC.

In regard to this clonotype: A junction end diverges from the germline sequence, so it may reflect a read error. The V call is TRBV11-3, the J call TRBJ2-2; D is unresolved. The germline V gene has CDR1 SGHNT and CDR2 YENEEA. The CDR3 is 13 amino acids. The CDR3, as DNA: TGTGCCATTAGTCCCTTGAACACCGGAGAGCTGTTTTTT. Translation gives CAISPLNTGELFF.

This clonotype was observed a single time. At one boundary the junction diverges from the germline segment, which might be a read error. This chain links TRBV6-2 or TRBV6-3 with TRBJ2-1, with a weak D call TRBD1 (6 bases). The CDR3 totals 14 residues. CDR1 is MNHEY and CDR2 is SVGEGT in the germline V gene. The CDR3 loop reads CASRDPGQYNEHFF. DNA of the CDR3: TGTGCCAGCAGGGACCCCGGACAGTACAATGAGCATTTCTTC.

This clonotype appeared many times. The rearrangement links TRBV5-6 to TRBJ2-2, with 8 positions matching TRBD2. The CDR3 is 17 amino acids. V lost 2 bases, J lost 0 bases, and 6 bases stayed unmatched. The germline gives CDR1 SGHDT, CDR2 YYEEEE. The CDR3 DNA is TGTGCCAGCAGCTTCACCCGAGCGGGGGCGAACACCGGGGAGCTGTTTTTT. Translation gives CASSFTRAGANTGELFF.

A remark on this clonotype: The junction differs from germline at one of its ends, possibly a read error. The chain uses TRBV20-1 and TRBJ1-2, with a tentative D call TRBD1 (5 bases). This CDR3 is built from 11 residues. Germline V CDR1 and CDR2: DFQATT, SNEGSKA (reference sequence). The CDR3 DNA is TGTAGTGCGCCGGGGCCTTATGACTACACCTTC. Translation gives CSAPGPYDYTF.

A note on this clonotype: Relative to the germline gene, one junction end is altered; a read error may explain this. The rearrangement joins TRBV5-1 to TRBJ2-7; no reliable D call. This CDR3 has 15 residues. Germline CDR1 and CDR2: SGHRS and YFSETQ. The CDR3 region is CTSSLAVTSPYEQCF. CDR3 sequence (DNA): TGCACCAGCAGCTTGGCAGTGACAAGTCCCTACGAGCAGTGCTTC.

This clonotype was counted at least ten times. This chain connects TRBV6-1 to TRBJ2-7; D is possibly TRBD1 (5 bases). V was trimmed by 10 bases and J by 4 bases, leaving 20 bases between them. This CDR3 has 14 residues. CDR1 MNHNS and CDR2 SASEGT come from the germline V gene. In DNA form, the CDR3 reads TGTGCCACAGCCCCTTCAGGGAAGGGTTACGAGCAGTACTTC. Translating gives CATAPSGKGYEQYF.